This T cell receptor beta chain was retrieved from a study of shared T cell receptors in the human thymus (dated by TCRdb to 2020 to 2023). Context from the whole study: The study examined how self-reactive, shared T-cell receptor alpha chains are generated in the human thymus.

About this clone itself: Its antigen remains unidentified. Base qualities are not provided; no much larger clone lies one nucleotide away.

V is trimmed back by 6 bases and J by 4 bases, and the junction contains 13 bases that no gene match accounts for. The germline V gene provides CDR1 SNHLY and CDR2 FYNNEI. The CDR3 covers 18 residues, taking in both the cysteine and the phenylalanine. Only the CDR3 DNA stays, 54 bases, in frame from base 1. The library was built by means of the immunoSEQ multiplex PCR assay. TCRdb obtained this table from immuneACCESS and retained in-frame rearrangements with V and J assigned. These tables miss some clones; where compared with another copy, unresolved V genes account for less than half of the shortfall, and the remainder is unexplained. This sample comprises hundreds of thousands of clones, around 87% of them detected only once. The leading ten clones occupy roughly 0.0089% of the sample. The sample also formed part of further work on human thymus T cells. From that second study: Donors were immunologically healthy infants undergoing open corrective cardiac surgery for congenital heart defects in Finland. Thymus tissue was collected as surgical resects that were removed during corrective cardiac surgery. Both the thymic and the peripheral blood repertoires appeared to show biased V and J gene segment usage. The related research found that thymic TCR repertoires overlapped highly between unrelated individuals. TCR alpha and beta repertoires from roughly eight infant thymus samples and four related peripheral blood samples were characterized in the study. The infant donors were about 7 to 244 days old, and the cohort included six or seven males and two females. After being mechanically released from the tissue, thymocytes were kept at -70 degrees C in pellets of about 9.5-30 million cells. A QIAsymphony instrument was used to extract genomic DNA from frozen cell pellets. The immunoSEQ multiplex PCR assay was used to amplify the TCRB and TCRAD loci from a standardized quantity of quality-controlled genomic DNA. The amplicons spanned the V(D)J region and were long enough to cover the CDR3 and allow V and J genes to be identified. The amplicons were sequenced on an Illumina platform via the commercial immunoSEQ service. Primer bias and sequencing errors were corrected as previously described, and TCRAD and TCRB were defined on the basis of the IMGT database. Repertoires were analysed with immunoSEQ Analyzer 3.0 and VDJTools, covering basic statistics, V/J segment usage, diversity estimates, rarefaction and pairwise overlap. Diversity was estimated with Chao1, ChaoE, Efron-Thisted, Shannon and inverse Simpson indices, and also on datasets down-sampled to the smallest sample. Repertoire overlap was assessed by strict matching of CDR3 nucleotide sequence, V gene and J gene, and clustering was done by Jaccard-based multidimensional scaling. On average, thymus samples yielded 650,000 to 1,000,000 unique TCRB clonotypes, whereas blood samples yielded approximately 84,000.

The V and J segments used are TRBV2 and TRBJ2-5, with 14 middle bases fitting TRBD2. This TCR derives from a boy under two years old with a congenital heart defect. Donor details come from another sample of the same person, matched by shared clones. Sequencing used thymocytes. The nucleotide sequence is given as TGTGCCAGCAGACCTAAGACTAGCGGGGGGGCGATAGGAGAGACCCAGTACTTC. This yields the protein CASRPKTSGGAIGETQYF.